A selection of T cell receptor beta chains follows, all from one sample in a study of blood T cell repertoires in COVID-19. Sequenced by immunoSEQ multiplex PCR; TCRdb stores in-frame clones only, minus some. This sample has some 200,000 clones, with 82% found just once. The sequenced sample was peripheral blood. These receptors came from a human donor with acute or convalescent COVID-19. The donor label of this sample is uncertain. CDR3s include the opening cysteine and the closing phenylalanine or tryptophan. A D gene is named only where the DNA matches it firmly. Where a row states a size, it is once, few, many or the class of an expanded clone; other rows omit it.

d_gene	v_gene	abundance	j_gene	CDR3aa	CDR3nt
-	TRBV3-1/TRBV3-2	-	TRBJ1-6	CASSQNRDSPLHF	TGTGCCAGCAGCCAGAATCGGGATTCACCCCTCCACTTT
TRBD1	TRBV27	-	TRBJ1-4	CASSQHRGGEKLFF	TGTGCCAGCAGTCAGCACAGGGGGGGGGAAAAACTGTTTTTT
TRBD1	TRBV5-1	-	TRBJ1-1	CASSLAGQGSSEAFF	TGCGCCAGCAGCTTGGCCGGACAGGGAAGTTCTGAAGCTTTCTTT
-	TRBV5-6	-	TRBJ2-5	CASSAGLRVETQYF	TGTGCCAGCAGCGCGGGACTCCGGGTGGAGACCCAGTACTTC
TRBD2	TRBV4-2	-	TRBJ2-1	CASSQVSSGRASPYNEQFF	TGTGCCAGCAGCCAAGTGTCTAGCGGGAGGGCCTCTCCCTACAATGAGCAGTTCTTC
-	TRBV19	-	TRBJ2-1	CASSFPLAANEQFF	TGTGCCAGTAGTTTCCCTCTAGCAGCCAATGAGCAGTTCTTC
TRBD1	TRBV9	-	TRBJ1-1	CASSSDREGLAEAFF	TGTGCCAGCAGCTCGGACAGGGAAGGTCTGGCTGAAGCTTTCTTT
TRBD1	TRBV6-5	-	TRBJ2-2	CASRRTGSTGELFF	TGTGCCAGCAGGAGGACAGGGTCCACCGGGGAGCTGTTTTTT
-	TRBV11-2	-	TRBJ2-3	CASSLPVLTDTQYF	TGTGCCAGCAGCCTTCCGGTCCTTACAGATACGCAGTATTTT
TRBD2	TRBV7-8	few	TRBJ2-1	CASSSGTSVYNEQFF	TGTGCCAGCAGCTCCGGGACTAGCGTATACAATGAGCAGTTCTTC
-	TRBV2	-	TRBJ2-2	CASLARGNTGELFF	TGTGCCAGCCTCGCCCGGGGAAACACCGGGGAGCTGTTTTTT
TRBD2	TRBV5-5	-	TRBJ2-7	CASSLGAGSGRASYEQYF	TGTGCCAGCAGCTTGGGGGCCGGTAGCGGGAGAGCGTCCTACGAGCAGTACTTC
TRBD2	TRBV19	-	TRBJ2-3	CASTDGGEADTQYF	TGTGCCAGTACCGATGGGGGGGAAGCAGATACGCAGTATTTT
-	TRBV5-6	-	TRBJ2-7	CASSGRIRHEQYF	TGTGCCAGCAGCGGGAGAATAAGGCACGAGCAGTACTTC
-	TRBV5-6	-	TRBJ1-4	CASSRRGAEKLFF	TGTGCCAGCAGCAGGAGGGGAGCTGAAAAACTGTTTTTT
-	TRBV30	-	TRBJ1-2	CAWSVRRLNGYTF	TGTGCCTGGAGTGTACGGCGGTTAAATGGCTACACCTTC